These 31 T cell receptor beta chains share one sample of origin, sequenced in a study of cytomegalovirus exposure and HLA in healthy donors (dated 2017 in TCRdb). The library was made by the immunoSEQ multiplex PCR assay. A mixture of 60 forward primers for TCR Vbeta segments and 13 reverse primers for TCR Jbeta segments was used in the multiplex PCR. The immuneACCESS repertoire file appears here via TCRdb, limited to in-frame rearrangements. These files lack a portion of the clones; in checked studies, under half of the deficit traces to unresolved V genes, and the cause of the others is not known. In all, the sample holds 200,000 or so clones, and approximately 78% of those were seen once. The ten top clones hold 2.7% of the sample. Sequencing was carried out using PBMCs. The source is a woman aged 40 to 50 in good health and CMV-seronegative.

This clone was observed a handful of times. The gene calls are TRBV9 and TRBJ2-1, with 7 bases fitting TRBD2. J gave up 3 bases and V 4 bases, and 19 bases lay outside the gene matches. CDR3 length: 19 residues. The V gene's germline CDR1 is SGDLS and CDR2 YYNGEE. The CDR3 loop is CASSPRPPRGSGIYNEQFF. CDR3 nucleotides: TGTGCCAGCAGCCCTCGTCCCCCGCGGGGGAGCGGGATCTACAATGAGCAGTTCTTC.

V gene TRBV19 combines with J gene TRBJ1-2, with D tentatively TRBD1 (6 bases). The CDR3 extends over 13 amino acids. Germline loops: CDR1 LNHDA, CDR2 SQIVND (reference sequence). The V end lost 6 bases, the J end lost 2 bases, and 10 bases lay between the germline ends. CDR3 in amino acids: CASSADRNYGYTF. CDR3 in DNA: TGTGCCAGTAGCGCGGACAGAAACTATGGCTACACCTTC.

The chain couples TRBV2 to TRBJ1-1, with D hard to call. The germline gives CDR1 SNHLY, CDR2 FYNNEI. The CDR3 has 13 amino acids. Trimming cost V 6 bases and J 5 bases, with 13 bases left between them. The CDR3 DNA follows: TGTGCCAGCAGCCTCACCACGAGGACTGAAGCTTTCTTT. Protein: CASSLTTRTEAFF.

In its sample, this clone was seen a few times. The chain recombines TRBV27 with TRBJ2-4, with 9 bases that match TRBD1. This CDR3 contains 16 residues. After removal of 6 bases from V and 4 bases from J, the junction contained 10 bases not matched to a gene. Germline V lookup: CDR1 MNHEY, CDR2 SMNVEV (reference sequence). CDR3 bases: TGTGCCAGCAGCTATACAGGGGGCGCGCCGAAAAACATTCAGTACTTC. Translation: CASSYTGGAPKNIQYF.

This clone was observed a single time. The chain has TRBV2 and TRBJ1-2, with 8 bases fitting TRBD1. Germline-derived CDR1 and CDR2 are SNHLY and FYNNEI. Trimming cost V 3 bases and J 5 bases; bases outside gene matches: 2. The CDR3 is 13 amino acids. The CDR3 DNA is TGTGCCAGCAGTGACGGGACAGGTTATGGCTACACCTTC. Its translation is CASSDGTGYGYTF.

This sequence joins TRBV28 and TRBJ2-1; 8 bases are shared with TRBD2. The CDR3 runs 15 residues. Unmatched junction bases numbered 3, after V lost 5 bases and J lost 0 bases. Germline V gene data show CDR1 as MDHEN and CDR2 as SYDVKM. For the CDR3, the DNA is TGTGCCAGCAGTGGGACTAGTCTCTCCTACAATGAGCAGTTCTTC. The encoded protein is CASSGTSLSYNEQFF.

This clone was seen a few times. V gene TRBV30 combines with J gene TRBJ2-1; D remains ambiguous. Germline values: CDR1 GTSNPN, CDR2 SVGIG (reference sequence). V dropped 1 base and J dropped 7 bases, with 8 bases sitting between them. The CDR3 runs 12 residues. CDR3 sequence: CAWSGGWNEQFF. The DNA of the CDR3 is TGTGCCTGGAGTGGCGGTTGGAATGAGCAGTTCTTC.

This sequence joins TRBV29-1 and TRBJ2-7; 9 positions match TRBD2. Losses at the gene ends were 1 base for V and 5 bases for J; bases not matched to a gene: 6. Germline V gene data show CDR1 as SQVTM and CDR2 as ANQGSEA. The CDR3 is 14 residues long. The CDR3 region is CSVEGREGRDEQYF. CDR3 bases: TGCAGCGTTGAAGGGCGGGAGGGCCGCGACGAGCAGTACTTC.

The V gene is TRBV7-8, the J gene TRBJ1-4; D not resolved. The V gene's germline CDR1 is SGHVS and CDR2 FQNEAQ. The CDR3 consists of 15 residues. Trimming cost V 7 bases and J 1 base, with 13 bases left between them. CDR3 sequence: CASTLRGGTNEKLFF. The CDR3 nucleotides are TGTGCCAGCACCCTTAGAGGTGGAACTAATGAAAAACTGTTTTTT.

This chain uses TRBV6-5 with TRBJ1-4, with D perhaps TRBD1 (5 bases). This CDR3 contains 14 residues. Germline-derived CDR1 and CDR2 are MNHEY and SVGAGI. Trimming pared 6 bases from V and 7 bases from J, leaving 15 bases between. In DNA form, the CDR3 reads TGTGCCAGCAGCCCCGAGGCCGGGGGTGAAAAACTGTTTTTT. This codes for CASSPEAGGEKLFF.

This clone is a singleton in its sample. The chain employs TRBV27 and TRBJ2-1; 8 bases align to TRBD2. V gave up 3 bases and J gave up 6 bases; unmatched junction bases: 1. The CDR3 has 13 residues. CDR1 is MNHEY, CDR2 SMNVEV, per germline (reference sequence). This CDR3 is CASSFGTSNEQFF. The CDR3 DNA follows: TGTGCCAGCAGTTTTGGGACTAGCAATGAGCAGTTCTTC.

The rearrangement uses TRBV19 and TRBJ1-5; D is unresolved. Germline V gives CDR1 LNHDA, CDR2 SQIVND (reference sequence). With 0 bases removed from V and 7 bases from J, the gap between germline ends came to 10 bases. This CDR3 is built from 14 residues. CDR3 sequence: CASSIERVTQPQHF. CDR3 bases: TGTGCCAGTAGTATAGAGAGGGTAACCCAGCCCCAGCATTTT. The full variable domain, rest sourced from reference TRBV19 and TRBJ1-5, is DGGITQSPKYLFRKEGQNVTLSCEQNLNHDAMYWYRQDPGQGLRLIYYSQIVNDFQKGDIAEGYSVSREKKESFPLTVTSAQKNPTAFYLCASSIERVTQPQHFGDGTRLSIL.

This clone was counted a few times. The chain combines TRBV11-2 with TRBJ1-2; TRBD1 matches 7 bases. This CDR3 comprises 14 residues. The germline gives CDR1 SGHAT, CDR2 FQNNGV. V lost 4 bases and J lost 4; bases outside the gene matches: 6. The DNA of the CDR3 is TGTGCCAGCAGCTCGGGGACAGCTGGCTATGGCTACACCTTC. Protein: CASSSGTAGYGYTF. The complete variable domain, with remaining parts taken from reference TRBV11-2 and TRBJ1-2, reads EAGVAQSPRYKIIEKRQSVAFWCNPISGHATLYWYQQILGQGPKLLIQFQNNGVVDDSQLPKDRFSAERLKGVDSTLKIQPAKLEDSAVYLCASSSGTAGYGYTFGSGTRLTVV.

The chain recombines TRBV12-5 with TRBJ2-2, with TRBD2 as a possible D gene (6 bases). Per germline, CDR1 LGHNT and CDR2 FRNRAP. The V end lost 0 bases, the J end lost 6 bases, and 14 bases lay between the germline ends. This CDR3 spans 16 amino acids. The chain's CDR3 is CASGLVLGREAGELFF. DNA of the CDR3: TGTGCTAGTGGTTTGGTACTGGGGCGGGAAGCCGGGGAGCTGTTTTTT.

The chain uses TRBV6-1 and TRBJ1-6; no clear D. Germline lookup yields CDR1 MNHNS and CDR2 SASEGT. Trimming removed 2 bases from V and 3 bases from J, with 5 bases in between. The CDR3 runs 14 residues. CDR3 region: CASSERGYNSPLHF. CDR3 in DNA: TGTGCCAGCAGTGAACGGGGCTATAATTCACCCCTCCACTTT.

The chain combines TRBV27 with TRBJ2-1, with 11 bases lining up with TRBD1. V shed 6 bases and J 6 bases; nucleotides not matched to a gene: 10. CDR1 is MNHEY and CDR2 is SMNVEV in the germline V gene (reference sequence). This CDR3 has 16 amino acids. The CDR3, as DNA: TGTGCCAGCAGGAGATCGGGACAGGGGGGAGTCAATGAGCAGTTCTTC. Translating gives CASRRSGQGGVNEQFF.

This chain links TRBV29-1 with TRBJ1-1, with no clear D. CDR3 length: 13 amino acids. CDR1 SQVTM and CDR2 ANQGSEA come from the germline V gene. Trimming removed 7 bases at V and 1 base at J, with 13 bases between. This CDR3 is CSARDRANTEAFF. CDR3 coding DNA: TGCAGCGCCCGGGATCGGGCGAACACTGAAGCTTTCTTT.

J is TRBJ1-5 and V is TRBV19; D is unresolved. The V end was cut by 4 bases, the J end by 0 bases, with 10 bases between. Germline V lookup: CDR1 LNHDA, CDR2 SQIVND (reference sequence). This CDR3 has 15 residues. The DNA of the CDR3 is TGTGCCAGTAGTACTGACATAGATAGCAATCAGCCCCAGCATTTT. As protein: CASSTDIDSNQPQHF.

The rearrangement joins TRBV4-2 to TRBJ1-4; D is undetermined. Germline loops: CDR1 LGHNA, CDR2 YNFKEQ. V gave up 0 bases and J gave up 8 bases, with 19 bases separating them. CDR3 length: 17 residues. In DNA, the CDR3 is TGTGCCAGCAGCCAAGAGTTGGTCGGCATAACGGGGGAAAAACTGTTTTTT. Residues: CASSQELVGITGEKLFF.

The chain carries TRBV5-6 and TRBJ1-1, with D maybe TRBD1 (6 bases). V dropped 5 bases and J dropped 0 bases, with 14 bases sitting between them. Germline lookup yields CDR1 SGHDT and CDR2 YYEEEE. This CDR3 spans 15 amino acids. The CDR3 region is CASRDSQRLNTEAFF. The CDR3, as DNA: TGTGCCAGCAGGGACAGCCAGCGATTGAACACTGAAGCTTTCTTT.

The gene calls are TRBV29-1 and TRBJ2-7; D might be TRBD2 (6 bases). The CDR3 runs to 15 residues. The V end lost 3 bases, the J end lost 0 bases, and 15 bases lay between the germline ends. Germline V gene lookup returns CDR1 SQVTM and CDR2 ANQGSEA. CDR3 DNA: TGCAGCGTTGAGGGGGGTCTGACATCCTCCTACGAGCAGTACTTC. It yields the protein CSVEGGLTSSYEQYF.

This sequence joins TRBV2 and TRBJ1-3; tentatively, D is TRBD1 (5 bases). V was cut by 3 bases and J by 4 bases, with 13 bases left in between. The CDR3 is 15 residues long. Per germline, CDR1 SNHLY and CDR2 FYNNEI. The chain's CDR3 is CASSDPRKGGNTIYF. The CDR3 bases are TGTGCCAGCAGTGATCCAAGGAAGGGGGGAAACACCATATATTTT.

The V and J genes are TRBV30 and TRBJ1-2; no clear D. Trimming left V 3 bases short and J 7 bases short, with 24 bases between. CDR3 size: 16 residues. Germline V lookup: CDR1 GTSNPN, CDR2 SVGIG (reference sequence). The CDR3 nucleotides are TGTGCCTGGAGCCGGTTGGGAGGGTTCCCGTTAGGTGGCTACACCTTC. Its translation is CAWSRLGGFPLGGYTF. The full variable domain, completed using reference TRBV30 and TRBJ1-2, is SQTIHQWPATLVQPVGSPLSLECTVEGTSNPNLYWYRQAAGRGLQLLFYSVGIGQISSEVPQNLSASRPQDRQFILSSKKLLLSDSGFYLCAWSRLGGFPLGGYTFGSGTRLTVV.

The rearrangement links TRBV5-1 to TRBJ2-3; a possible D gene is TRBD2 (5 bases). This CDR3 has 15 amino acids. From germline, CDR1 is SGHRS and CDR2 YFSETQ. V shed 2 bases and J shed 1 base, with 11 bases lying between them. CDR3 protein: CASSFRDQRTDTQYF. The CDR3 DNA reads as TGCGCCAGCAGCTTTCGGGATCAGCGCACAGATACGCAGTATTTT.

The V gene is TRBV10-3, the J gene TRBJ2-5; 14 bases match TRBD2. Trimming removed 2 bases from V and 5 bases from J; junction bases left unmatched: 4. Germline V CDR1 and CDR2: ENHRY, SYGVKD. This CDR3 has 16 residues. The CDR3, as DNA: TGTGCCATCAGTGAGGGGACTAGCGGGAGCTTGGAGACCCAGTACTTC. Its translation is CAISEGTSGSLETQYF.

The J gene is TRBJ2-7, the V gene TRBV7-2, with 9 bases matching TRBD1. The CDR3 has 14 amino acids. Germline CDR1 reads SGHTA; CDR2 reads FQGNSA. Trimming removed 4 bases from V and 0 bases from J; junction bases left unmatched: 1. The CDR3 spells CASSSQGASYEQYF. The CDR3 DNA reads as TGTGCCAGCAGCTCACAGGGGGCCTCCTACGAGCAGTACTTC.

The rearrangement uses TRBV19 and TRBJ1-1; 9 nucleotides agree with TRBD1. CDR1 is LNHDA and CDR2 is SQIVND in the germline V gene (reference sequence). V trimming: 6 bases; J trimming: 6 bases; junction bases outside the gene matches: 8. CDR3 size: 14 residues. The CDR3 region has the DNA TGTGCCAGTAGACTAGGACAGGGGAGGGCTGAAGCTTTCTTT. This codes for CASRLGQGRAEAFF.

This chain uses TRBV30 with TRBJ1-6; D not resolved. The V end was cut by 4 bases, the J end by 5 bases, with 15 bases between. The germline gives CDR1 GTSNPN, CDR2 SVGIG (reference sequence). The length of the CDR3 is 15 residues. CDR3 residues: CAWKLDNINNSPLHF. DNA for the CDR3: TGTGCCTGGAAACTAGACAACATAAATAATTCACCCCTCCACTTT.

The chain couples TRBV29-1 to TRBJ1-1; 9 nucleotides line up with TRBD1. Germline V lookup: CDR1 SQVTM, CDR2 ANQGSEA. This CDR3 region has 13 residues. Trimming took 7 bases from V and 4 from J; bases not matched to a gene: 7. CDR3 sequence (DNA): TGCAGCGAGGGGACAGGGTCGGGCACTGAAGCTTTCTTT. It encodes CSEGTGSGTEAFF.

V gene TRBV19 combines with J gene TRBJ2-2; TRBD1 matches 8 bases. The V and J ends lost 5 bases and 5 bases, in that order; junction bases with no gene match: 7. Per the germline V gene, CDR1 is LNHDA and CDR2 is SQIVND (reference sequence). The length of the CDR3 is 15 residues. The CDR3 loop is CASSGRTGRTGELFF. For the CDR3, the DNA is TGTGCCAGTAGTGGACGGACAGGGAGGACCGGGGAGCTGTTTTTT.

The chain carries TRBV28 and TRBJ1-1, with D possibly matching TRBD1 (5 bases). Trimming cost V 2 bases and J 11 bases, with 24 bases left between them. The germline V gene has CDR1 MDHEN and CDR2 SYDVKM. The CDR3 contains 16 residues. The CDR3 DNA reads TGTGCCAGCAGTTTACCTAAAGGGGCAAGAAAGAGGATGGCTTTCTTT. It specifies CASSLPKGARKRMAFF.